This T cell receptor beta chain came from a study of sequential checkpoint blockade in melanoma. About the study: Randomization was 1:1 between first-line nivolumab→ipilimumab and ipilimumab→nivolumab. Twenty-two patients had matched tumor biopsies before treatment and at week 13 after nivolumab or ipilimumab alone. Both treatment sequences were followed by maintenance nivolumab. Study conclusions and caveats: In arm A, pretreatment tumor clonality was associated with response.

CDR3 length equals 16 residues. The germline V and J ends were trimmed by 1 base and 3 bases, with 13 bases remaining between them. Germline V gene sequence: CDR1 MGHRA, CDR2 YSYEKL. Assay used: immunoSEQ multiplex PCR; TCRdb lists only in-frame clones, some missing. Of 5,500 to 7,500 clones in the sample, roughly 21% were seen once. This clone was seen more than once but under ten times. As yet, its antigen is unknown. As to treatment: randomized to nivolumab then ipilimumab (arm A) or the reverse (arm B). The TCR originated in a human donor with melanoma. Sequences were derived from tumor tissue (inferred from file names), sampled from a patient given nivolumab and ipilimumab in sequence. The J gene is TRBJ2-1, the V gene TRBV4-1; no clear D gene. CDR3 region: CASSQVHPPVYNEQFF. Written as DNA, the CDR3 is TGCGCCAGCAGCCAAGTTCACCCTCCGGTCTACAATGAGCAGTTCTTC.